Following are 30 T cell receptor beta chains from one sample sequenced in a study of post-analysis software for immune sequencing data. No antigen has been assigned to these receptors. General study results and limits: Patients had higher frequencies than controls of roughly five TRBV segments, including TRBV5-6, TRBV5-1 and TRBV20-1.

Each TCR beta cDNA library carried unique molecular identifiers. Each CDR3 protein is one row after TCRdb ran MiXCR on the PCR reads. The table has hundreds of thousands of distinct CDR3 sequences, around 44% seen once. The sequenced material came from blood. The receptors come from a girl aged 10-17 years with multiple sclerosis.

The chain employs TRBV5-1 and TRBJ2-1; maybe TRBD1 (5 bases). The CDR3 is made up of 15 amino acids. Germline assignment: CDR1 SGHRS and CDR2 YFSETQ. Trimming pared 6 bases from V and 3 bases from J, leaving 16 bases between. This chain's CDR3 is CASTVSPQGYNEQFF. DNA for the CDR3: TGCGCCAGCACTGTCTCCCCGCAGGGCTACAATGAGCAGTTCTTC.

This clonotype was counted a few times. V usage is TRBV5-6 and J usage is TRBJ1-2; D uncertain. The V and J ends lost 2 bases and 6 bases respectively, with 17 bases between them. CDR3 length equals 15 residues. The germline V gene encodes CDR1 SGHDT and CDR2 YYEEEE. The CDR3 region is CASSLPLTGGNGYTF. CDR3 nucleotide sequence: TGTGCCAGCAGCTTACCTCTAACGGGCGGCAATGGCTACACCTTC.

CDR3 protein: CASRLPRGYYGYTF. DNA of the CDR3: TGTGCCAGCAGGCTACCCAGGGGGTACTATGGCTACACCTTC. The rearrangement uses TRBV6-1 and TRBJ1-2, with 7 bases that match TRBD1. Germline values: CDR1 MNHNS, CDR2 SASEGT. CDR3 length: 14 residues. V trimming: 6 bases; J trimming: 3 bases; junction bases outside the gene matches: 7.

The chain employs TRBV16 and TRBJ2-1, with 8 bases aligning to TRBD2. The CDR3 has 15 residues. Trimming took 7 bases from V and 1 from J; bases not matched to a gene: 6. Per the germline V gene, CDR1 is KGHSY and CDR2 is FQNENV. This CDR3 is CASTARGGSYNEQFF. CDR3 nucleotides: TGTGCCAGCACCGCTCGGGGGGGTTCCTACAATGAGCAGTTCTTC.

This clonotype turned up a few times. The genes are TRBV6-5 and TRBJ2-6, with unresolved D. Germline V lookup: CDR1 MNHEY, CDR2 SVGAGI. The germline V and J ends were trimmed by 7 bases and 0 bases, with 10 bases remaining between them. The CDR3 loop spans 15 amino acids. The CDR3 coding sequence is TGTGCCAGCACGACCGGCGGCTCTGGGGCCAACGTCCTGACTTTC. It encodes CASTTGGSGANVLTF.

V usage is TRBV2 and J usage is TRBJ2-5; 8 bases fit TRBD2. Germline loops: CDR1 SNHLY, CDR2 FYNNEI. Trimming cost V 8 bases and J 9 bases; bases outside gene matches: 14. There are 14 residues in the CDR3. CDR3 region: CASGPLAGPGAQYF. The CDR3 DNA sequence: TGTGCCAGCGGCCCATTAGCGGGGCCTGGAGCCCAGTACTTC.

The chain couples TRBV12-3 or TRBV12-4 to TRBJ2-1; 9 bases agree with TRBD2. The CDR3 extends over 14 amino acids. J was trimmed by 6 bases and V by 7 bases; bases with no gene match: 7. CDR3 coding DNA: TGTGCCAGCACCCCTAGCGGGGTTCGCAATGAGCAGTTCTTC. It is translated as CASTPSGVRNEQFF.

A word on this clonotype: With a much larger clone just one base away, this may be a read error. The V and J genes are TRBV6-4 and TRBJ2-3; 8 bases align to TRBD1. Germline-derived CDR1 and CDR2 are MRHNA and SNTAGT. The CDR3 runs to 14 residues. The chain's CDR3 is CAGSGGQGTDTQYF. The DNA of the CDR3 is TGTGCCGGCAGTGGGGGACAGGGCACAGATACGCAGTATTTT.

This clonotype turned up a few times. The chain joins TRBV12-3 or TRBV12-4 to TRBJ2-7; D tentatively fits TRBD1 or TRBD2 (6 bases each). V gave up 5 bases and J gave up 0 bases, with 14 bases separating them. CDR3 length: 15 residues. The CDR3 coding sequence is TGTGCCAGCAGTAAGGGGGGCTTCACCTCCTACGAGCAGTACTTC. Translating it yields CASSKGGFTSYEQYF.

Comments on this clonotype: The CDR3 does not end in the conserved phenylalanine or tryptophan, so this is likely a read error. This chain joins TRBV6-6 and TRBJ2-7; the D gene is possibly TRBD1 (6 bases). This CDR3 is 12 amino acids long. With 4 bases removed from V and 6 bases from J, the gap between germline ends came to 10 bases. CDR1 and CDR2 (germline): MNHNY, SVGAGI (reference sequence). Here the CDR3 DNA reads TGTGCCAGCAGTTTCGACAGGTTCGAGCAGTACCTC. It is translated as CASSFDRFEQYL.

V and J are TRBV10-3 and TRBJ2-3, with TRBD2 matching over 9 bases. Trimming took 7 bases from V and 3 from J; bases not matched to a gene: 8. The CDR3 is 15 residues long. The germline gives CDR1 ENHRY, CDR2 SYGVKD. As DNA, the CDR3 is TGTGCCATCACGAGTCGGCGGGAGGGGACAGATACGCAGTATTTT. It codes for CAITSRREGTDTQYF.

The V gene is TRBV2, the J gene TRBJ2-7; the D gene could be TRBD1 or TRBD2 (6 bases each). The end of the DNA aligns better with TRBJ2-5, so the J call may be wrong. Germline assignment: CDR1 SNHLY and CDR2 FYNNEI. CDR3 length: 16 amino acids. The CDR3 DNA reads as TGTGCCAGCAGTATTTTTGGCAGGGGAGGCCTGGAGACCCAGTACTTC. Amino acids: CASSIFGRGGLETQYF.

The J gene is TRBJ1-1, the V gene TRBV7-9; D not resolved. The CDR3 has 14 amino acids. Germline lookup yields CDR1 SEHNR and CDR2 FQNEAQ (reference sequence). The ends were cut back, 2 bases at V and 6 bases at J, with 13 bases in the middle. The chain's CDR3 is CASSLNTGGSEAFF. The CDR3 DNA sequence: TGTGCCAGCAGCTTAAATACTGGAGGGTCTGAAGCTTTCTTT.

V usage is TRBV20-1 and J usage is TRBJ1-6; the D is unclear. Germline V lookup: CDR1 DFQATT, CDR2 SNEGSKA (reference sequence). Between the trimmed V and J ends, which lost 3 bases and 4 bases, there was a span of 16 bases. This CDR3 is 16 amino acids long. The CDR3 here is CSARPDGGRYNSPLHF. CDR3 nucleotide sequence: TGCAGTGCTAGGCCCGATGGAGGGAGATATAATTCACCCCTCCACTTT.

The chain carries TRBV12-3 or TRBV12-4 and TRBJ1-1, with D unresolved. CDR3 length equals 14 residues. The ends were cut back, 1 base at V and 3 bases at J, with 9 bases in the middle. The CDR3 DNA is TGTGCCAGCAGTTTAGTAATGGCTGACACTGAAGCTTTCTTT. It yields the protein CASSLVMADTEAFF.

The rearrangement joins TRBV5-1 to TRBJ1-1; 8 bases fit TRBD1. Germline V lookup: CDR1 SGHRS, CDR2 YFSETQ. The ends lost 0 bases at V and 5 bases at J; junction bases unmatched: 6. The CDR3 extends over 15 amino acids. The CDR3 DNA sequence: TGCGCCAGCAGCTTGGGACAGGGGAAGTGGACTGAAGCTTTCTTT. Translating gives CASSLGQGKWTEAFF.

This clonotype has at least ten counts. The chain couples TRBV4-2 to TRBJ2-1; the match to TRBD2 covers 7 bases. This CDR3 spans 15 amino acids. The junction had 3 bases not matched to a gene; V was cut back by 0 bases and J by 4 bases. Germline loops: CDR1 LGHNA, CDR2 YNFKEQ. In DNA form, the CDR3 reads TGTGCCAGCAGCCAAGAGAGCGGGGCTTACAATGAGCAGTTCTTC. It yields the protein CASSQESGAYNEQFF.

The chain recombines TRBV12-3 or TRBV12-4 with TRBJ2-6; 11 nucleotides align to TRBD1. CDR3 size: 17 residues. Trimming took 3 bases from V and 2 from J; bases not matched to a gene: 3. The CDR3, as DNA: TGTGCCAGCAGTTTGCGGACAGGGGGCGCTGGGGCCAACGTCCTGACTTTC. This sequence encodes CASSLRTGGAGANVLTF.

This clonotype has more than one count but fewer than ten. The chain joins TRBV10-3 to TRBJ1-2; 9 bases are shared with TRBD1. The junction had 3 bases not matched to a gene; V was cut back by 11 bases and J by 2 bases. Germline V lookup: CDR1 ENHRY, CDR2 SYGVKD. CDR3 length equals 12 residues. In DNA, the CDR3 is TGTGCCCTCGGGACAGGGAACTATGGCTACACCTTC. It translates to CALGTGNYGYTF.

The chain has TRBV6-5 and TRBJ1-1; 9 nucleotides align to TRBD1. The CDR3 sequence is 13 residues long. The V segment lost 6 bases and the J segment 7 bases; nucleotides outside the gene matches: 6. CDR1 and CDR2 from the germline V gene are MNHEY and SVGAGI. CDR3 in amino acids: CASRQTGGGEAFF. The CDR3 nucleotides read TGTGCCAGCAGACAAACAGGGGGCGGTGAAGCTTTCTTT.

The V call is TRBV30, the J call TRBJ1-5, with D possibly matching TRBD1 (5 bases). Trimming removed 2 bases from V and 7 bases from J, with 12 bases in between. This CDR3 has 13 amino acids. Germline V gene data show CDR1 as GTSNPN and CDR2 as SVGIG (reference sequence). The CDR3 bases are TGTGCCTGGAGTTACAGGATGGGGCAGCCCCAGCATTTT. This gives the protein CAWSYRMGQPQHF. The entire variable domain, with the rest obtained from reference TRBV30 and TRBJ1-5, is as follows: SQTIHQWPATLVQPVGSPLSLECTVEGTSNPNLYWYRQAAGRGLQLLFYSVGIGQISSEVPQNLSASRPQDRQFILSSKKLLLSDSGFYLCAWSYRMGQPQHFGDGTRLSIL.

V is TRBV7-9 and J is TRBJ1-2; TRBD1 matches at 8 bases. Germline V gene lookup returns CDR1 SEHNR and CDR2 FQNEAQ (reference sequence). The CDR3 has 16 amino acids. Trimming took 4 bases from V and 8 from J; bases not matched to a gene: 15. The chain's CDR3 is CASSSHDKTGEVGYTF. The CDR3 region has the DNA TGTGCCAGCAGCTCGCACGACAAGACAGGGGAAGTCGGCTACACCTTC.

The gene calls are TRBV7-9 and TRBJ2-5; D may be TRBD1 (7 bases). Between the trimmed V and J ends, which lost 3 bases and 4 bases, there was a span of 12 bases. The V gene's germline CDR1 is SEHNR and CDR2 FQNEAQ (reference sequence). This CDR3 spans 14 amino acids. CDR3 bases: TGTGCCAGCAGCTTCGACAGGGAGGTAGAGACCCAGTACTTC. It codes for CASSFDREVETQYF.

V is TRBV12-3 or TRBV12-4 and J is TRBJ2-3; D perhaps matches TRBD2 (5 bases). V lost 3 bases to trimming and J lost 14 bases, with 15 bases between them. There are 12 residues in the CDR3. In DNA, the CDR3 is TGTGCCAGCAGTTTCCCGGGAACCGGCGCGTATTTT. This gives the protein CASSFPGTGAYF.

V gene TRBV7-2 combines with J gene TRBJ2-5; D not resolved. V gave up 3 bases and J gave up 5 bases, with 13 bases separating them. CDR3 length equals 14 residues. Germline V gene data show CDR1 as SGHTA and CDR2 as FQGNSA. This CDR3 reads CASSFSSAGETQYF. CDR3 sequence (DNA): TGTGCCAGCAGCTTTTCGTCGGCTGGGGAGACCCAGTACTTC.

In its sample, this clonotype was seen a few times. The chain joins TRBV12-3 or TRBV12-4 to TRBJ2-7; 7 positions match TRBD1. Germline trimming cut 2 bases from V and 5 bases from J; bases unmatched to any gene: 6. This CDR3 spans 14 amino acids. CDR3 nucleotide sequence: TGTGCCAGCAGTTTATCAGGGGGATCGGACGAGCAGTACTTC. Protein sequence: CASSLSGGSDEQYF.

V usage is TRBV12-3 or TRBV12-4 and J usage is TRBJ2-5, with no clear D. The ends were cut back, 5 bases at V and 5 bases at J, with 15 bases in the middle. This CDR3 spans 14 amino acids. This CDR3 is CASSTELPGETQYF. In DNA form, the CDR3 reads TGTGCCAGCAGTACCGAATTACCCGGGGAGACCCAGTACTTC.

The rearrangement links TRBV5-1 to TRBJ2-5; D gene unclear. The CDR3 covers 12 residues. Germline assignment: CDR1 SGHRS and CDR2 YFSETQ. Trimming removed 2 bases at V and 5 bases at J, with 7 bases between. The CDR3 DNA sequence: TGCGCCAGCAGCTTCTCCTTCGAGACCCAGTACTTC. This encodes CASSFSFETQYF.

This chain uses TRBV2 with TRBJ2-5; 8 positions agree with TRBD1. The CDR3 is 14 residues long. Trimming removed 8 bases from V and 3 bases from J; junction bases left unmatched: 8. Germline CDR1 SNHLY, CDR2 FYNNEI. CDR3 DNA: TGTGCCAGCTCTGCCGGGGGACAGGAAGAGACCCAGTACTTC. Protein: CASSAGGQEETQYF.

This clonotype appeared a single time. This chain links TRBV27 with TRBJ2-7; 7 nucleotides agree with TRBD1. Germline V gene lookup returns CDR1 MNHEY and CDR2 SMNVEV (reference sequence). CDR3 size: 12 residues. Unmatched junction bases numbered 10, after V lost 8 bases and J lost 9 bases. CDR3 residues: CASGSHRTGQYF. The CDR3, as DNA: TGTGCCAGCGGTTCCCATCGGACAGGGCAGTACTTC.